This TCR beta chain was recovered during a study of OX40 agonist ivuxolimab in advanced cancers. Germline CDR1 is MNHEY and CDR2 is SMNVEV (reference sequence). The CDR3 extends over 13 amino acids. V dropped 3 bases and J dropped 5; count of bases not matched to a gene: 2. Method: immunoSEQ multiplex PCR; TCRdb's copy keeps in-frame clones and lacks some. The data show approximately 60,000 clones, over 90% seen once. This sequence joins TRBV27 and TRBJ2-7, with TRBD1 matching 9 bases. This receptor was taken from an adult with an advanced solid tumor such as melanoma, head and neck, liver or kidney cancer. This specimen consisted of CD4+ or CD8+ T cells sorted from blood, obtained in a trial of the OX40 agonist ivuxolimab. The CDR3, as DNA: TGTGCCAGCAGTTTTGGACAGGGGAACGAGCAGTACTTC. This codes for CASSFGQGNEQYF.